This T cell receptor beta chain was retrieved from a study of cytomegalovirus exposure and HLA in healthy donors. General observations from the study: One variant, a missense change in DCLRE1C, was linked in a later analysis to TCR beta V- and J-gene trimming. Both high specificity and high sensitivity reportedly marked the classifier's diagnosis of cytomegalovirus status.

The ends lost 1 base at V and 3 bases at J; junction bases unmatched: 4. This CDR3 is 15 amino acids long. Per germline, CDR1 MNHNS and CDR2 SASEGT. This clone is a singleton in its sample. As yet, its antigen is unknown. This PCR relied on a set of 60 Vbeta primers and 13 Jbeta primers. Data came from immunoSEQ multiplex PCR; TCRdb stores just in-frame clones and leaves some out. The sample contains roughly 180,000 clones, approximately 80% of which appear only once. The chain joins TRBV6-1 to TRBJ2-3, with 7 bases that match TRBD1. The sample consisted of PBMCs. The clonotype was recovered from a woman between 45 and 60 years old in good health and CMV-seropositive. This CDR3 is CASSEGPGGTDTQYF. The CDR3 DNA reads as TGTGCCAGCAGTGAAGGTCCAGGGGGTACAGATACGCAGTATTTT.